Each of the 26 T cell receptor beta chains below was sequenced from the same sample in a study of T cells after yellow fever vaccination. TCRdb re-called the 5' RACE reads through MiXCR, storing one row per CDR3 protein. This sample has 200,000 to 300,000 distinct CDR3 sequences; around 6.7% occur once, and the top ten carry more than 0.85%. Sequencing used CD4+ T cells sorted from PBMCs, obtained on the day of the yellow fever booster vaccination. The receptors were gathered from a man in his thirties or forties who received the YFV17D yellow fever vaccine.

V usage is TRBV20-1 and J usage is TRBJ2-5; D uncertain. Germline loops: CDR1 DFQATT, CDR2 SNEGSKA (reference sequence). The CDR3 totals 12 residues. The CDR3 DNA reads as TGCAGCCTGACGGGCCAAAGAAAGACCCAGTACTTC. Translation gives CSLTGQRKTQYF.

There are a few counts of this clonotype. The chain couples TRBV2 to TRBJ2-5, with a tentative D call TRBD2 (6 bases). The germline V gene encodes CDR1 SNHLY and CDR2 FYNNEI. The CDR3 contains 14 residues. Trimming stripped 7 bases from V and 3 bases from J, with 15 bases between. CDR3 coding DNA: TGTGCCAGCATCTGGGGCGGGGTTAAAGAGACCCAGTACTTC. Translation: CASIWGGVKETQYF.

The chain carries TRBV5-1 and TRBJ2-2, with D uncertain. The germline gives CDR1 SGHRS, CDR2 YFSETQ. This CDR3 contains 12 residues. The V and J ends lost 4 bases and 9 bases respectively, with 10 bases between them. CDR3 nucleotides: TGCGCCAGCAGCCTCCTTCCTCGGGAGCTGTTTTTT. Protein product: CASSLLPRELFF.

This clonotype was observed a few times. The CDR3 loop is CSARDQTVETQYF. The CDR3 DNA reads TGCAGTGCTAGAGATCAAACCGTCGAGACCCAGTACTTC. The rearrangement uses TRBV20-1 and TRBJ2-5; D remains unclear. Germline CDR1 DFQATT, CDR2 SNEGSKA (reference sequence). The CDR3 loop spans 13 amino acids. The V and J ends lost 0 bases and 5 bases respectively, with 10 bases between them.

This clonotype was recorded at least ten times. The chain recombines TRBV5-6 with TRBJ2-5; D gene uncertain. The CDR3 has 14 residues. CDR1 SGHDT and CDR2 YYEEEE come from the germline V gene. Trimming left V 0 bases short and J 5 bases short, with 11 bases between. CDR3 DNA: TGTGCCAGCAGCTTGGGGACGTCATATGAGACCCAGTACTTC. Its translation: CASSLGTSYETQYF. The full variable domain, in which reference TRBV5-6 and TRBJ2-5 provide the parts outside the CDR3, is DAGVTQSPTHLIKTRGQQVTLRCSPKSGHDTVSWYQQALGQGPQFIFQYYEEEERQRGNFPDRFSGHQFPNYSSELNVNALLLGDSALYLCASSLGTSYETQYFGPGTRLLVL.

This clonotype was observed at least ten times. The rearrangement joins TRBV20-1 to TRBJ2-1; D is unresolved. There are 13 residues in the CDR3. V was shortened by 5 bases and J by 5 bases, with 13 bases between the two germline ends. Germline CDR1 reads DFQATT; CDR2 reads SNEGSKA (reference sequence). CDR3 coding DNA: TGCAGTGCTGCCTCTCCGACTCACAATGAGCAGTTCTTC. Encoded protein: CSAASPTHNEQFF.

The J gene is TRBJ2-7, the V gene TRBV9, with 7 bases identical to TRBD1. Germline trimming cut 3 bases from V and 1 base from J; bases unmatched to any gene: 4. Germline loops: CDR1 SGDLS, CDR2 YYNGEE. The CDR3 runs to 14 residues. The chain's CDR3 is CASSARQGSYEQYF. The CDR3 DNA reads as TGTGCCAGCAGCGCGAGACAGGGTTCCTACGAGCAGTACTTC.

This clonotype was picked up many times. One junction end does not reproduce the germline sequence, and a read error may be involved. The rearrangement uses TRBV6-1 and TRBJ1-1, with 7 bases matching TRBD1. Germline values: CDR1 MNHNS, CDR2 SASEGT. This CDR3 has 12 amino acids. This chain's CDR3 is CASNEQGSEAFF. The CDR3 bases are TGTGCCAGCAATGAACAGGGGAGTGAAGCTTTCTTT.

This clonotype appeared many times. DNA for the CDR3: TGCAGTGCTACGGGGGGAGCCAAAAACATTCAGTACTTC. Its protein is CSATGGAKNIQYF. The V call is TRBV20-1, the J call TRBJ2-4; 7 bases are shared with TRBD2. This CDR3 spans 13 amino acids. CDR1 is DFQATT, CDR2 SNEGSKA, per germline (reference sequence). The V and J ends lost 4 bases and 0 bases, in that order; junction bases with no gene match: 0.

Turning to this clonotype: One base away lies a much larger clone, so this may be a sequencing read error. CDR3: CAGRSRDMNTEAFF. DNA of the CDR3: TGTGCCGGCAGATCGAGAGACATGAACACTGAAGCTTTCTTT. This rearrangement joins TRBV5-4 to TRBJ1-1; D is unresolved. This CDR3 has 14 amino acids. CDR1 is SGHNT and CDR2 is YYREEE in the germline V gene (reference sequence). Drawing the rest from reference TRBV5-4 and TRBJ1-1, the complete variable domain is ETGVTQSPTHLIKTRGQQVTLRCSSQSGHNTVSWYQQALGQGPQFIFQYYREEENGRGNFPPRFSGLQFPNYSSELNVNALELDDSALYLCAGRSRDMNTEAFFGQGTRLTVV.

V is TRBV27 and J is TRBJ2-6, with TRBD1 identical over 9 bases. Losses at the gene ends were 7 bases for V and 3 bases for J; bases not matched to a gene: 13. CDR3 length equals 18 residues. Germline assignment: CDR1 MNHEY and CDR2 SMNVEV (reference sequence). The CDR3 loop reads CASKTMTGGLYGANVLTF. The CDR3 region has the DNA TGTGCCAGCAAAACTATGACAGGGGGACTATATGGGGCCAACGTCCTGACTTTC.

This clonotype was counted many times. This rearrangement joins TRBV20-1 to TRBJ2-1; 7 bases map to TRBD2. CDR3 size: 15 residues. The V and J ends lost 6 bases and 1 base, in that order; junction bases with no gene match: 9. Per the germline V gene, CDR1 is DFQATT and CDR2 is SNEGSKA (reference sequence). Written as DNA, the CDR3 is TGCAGTGCCAGATCGGCCGGGAGGTCCTACAATGAGCAGTTCTTC. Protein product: CSARSAGRSYNEQFF.

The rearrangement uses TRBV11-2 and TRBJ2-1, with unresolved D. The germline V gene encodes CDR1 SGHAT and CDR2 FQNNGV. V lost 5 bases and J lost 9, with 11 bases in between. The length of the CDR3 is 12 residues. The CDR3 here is CASSPSSVEQFF. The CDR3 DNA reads TGTGCCAGCAGCCCGTCAAGTGTTGAGCAGTTCTTC.

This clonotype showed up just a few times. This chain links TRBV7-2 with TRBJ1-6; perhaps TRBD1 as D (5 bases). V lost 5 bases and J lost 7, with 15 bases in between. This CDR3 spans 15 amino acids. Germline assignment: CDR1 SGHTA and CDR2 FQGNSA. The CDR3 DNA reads TGTGCCAGCAGCGAAGGGGCAGGGACGAATTCACCCCTCCACTTT. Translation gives CASSEGAGTNSPLHF.

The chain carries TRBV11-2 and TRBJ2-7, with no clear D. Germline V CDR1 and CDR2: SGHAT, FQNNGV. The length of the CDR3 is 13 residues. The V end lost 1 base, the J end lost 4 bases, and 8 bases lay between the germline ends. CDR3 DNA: TGTGCCAGCAGCTTAGCGCGGATTTACGAGCAGTACTTC. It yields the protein CASSLARIYEQYF.

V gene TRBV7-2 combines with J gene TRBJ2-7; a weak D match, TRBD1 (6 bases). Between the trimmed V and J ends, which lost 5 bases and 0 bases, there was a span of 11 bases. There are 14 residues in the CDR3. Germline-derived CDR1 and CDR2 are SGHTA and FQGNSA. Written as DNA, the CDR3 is TGTGCCAGCAGCCTCGACAGGTTCTCCTACGAGCAGTACTTC. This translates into CASSLDRFSYEQYF. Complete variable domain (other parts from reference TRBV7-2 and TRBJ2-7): GAGVSQSPSNKVTEKGKDVELRCDPISGHTALYWYRQSLGQGLEFLIYFQGNSAPDKSGLPSDRFSAERTGGSVSTLTIQRTQQEDSAVYLCASSLDRFSYEQYFGPGTRLTVT.

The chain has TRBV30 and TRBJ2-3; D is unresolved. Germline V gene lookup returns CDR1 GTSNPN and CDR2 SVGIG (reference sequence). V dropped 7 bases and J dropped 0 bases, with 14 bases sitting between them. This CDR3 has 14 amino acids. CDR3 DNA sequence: TGTGCCTCCATGGGCAGGCCGAGCACAGATACGCAGTATTTT. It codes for CASMGRPSTDTQYF.

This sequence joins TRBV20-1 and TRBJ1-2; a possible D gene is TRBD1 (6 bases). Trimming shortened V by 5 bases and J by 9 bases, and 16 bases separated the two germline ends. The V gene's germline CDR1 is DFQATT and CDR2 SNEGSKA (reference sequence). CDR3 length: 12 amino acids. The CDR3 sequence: CSAYRDLGSYTF. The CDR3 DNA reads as TGCAGTGCTTACAGGGATTTGGGTAGCTACACCTTC.

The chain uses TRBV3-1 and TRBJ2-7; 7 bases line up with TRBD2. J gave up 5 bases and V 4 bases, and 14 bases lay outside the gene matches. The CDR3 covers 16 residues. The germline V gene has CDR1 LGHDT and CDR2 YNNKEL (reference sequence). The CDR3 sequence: CASSPTTIGRTNEQYF. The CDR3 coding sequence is TGTGCCAGCAGCCCCACGACTATCGGGAGGACTAACGAGCAGTACTTC.

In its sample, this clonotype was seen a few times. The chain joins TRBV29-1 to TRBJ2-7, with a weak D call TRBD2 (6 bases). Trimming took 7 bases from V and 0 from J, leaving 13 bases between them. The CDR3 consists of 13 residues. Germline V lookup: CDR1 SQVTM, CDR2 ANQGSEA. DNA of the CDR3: TGCAGCGGAACGGGACTTTACTCCTACGAGCAGTACTTC. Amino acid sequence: CSGTGLYSYEQYF.

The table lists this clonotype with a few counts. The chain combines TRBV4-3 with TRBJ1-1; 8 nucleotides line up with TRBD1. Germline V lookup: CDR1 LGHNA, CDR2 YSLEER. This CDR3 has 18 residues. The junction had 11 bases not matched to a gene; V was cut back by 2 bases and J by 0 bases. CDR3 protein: CASSQHHSTGVLNTEAFF. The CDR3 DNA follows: TGCGCCAGCAGCCAACACCACTCGACAGGGGTACTGAACACTGAAGCTTTCTTT.

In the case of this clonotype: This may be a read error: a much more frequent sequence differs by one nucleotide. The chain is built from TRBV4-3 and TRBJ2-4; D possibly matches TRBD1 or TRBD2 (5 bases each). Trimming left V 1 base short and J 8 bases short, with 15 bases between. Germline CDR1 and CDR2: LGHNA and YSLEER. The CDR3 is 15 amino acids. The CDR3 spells CASSQGGWVDDIQYF. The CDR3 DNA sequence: TGCGCCAGCAGCCAAGGGGGGTGGGTAGATGACATTCAGTACTTC.

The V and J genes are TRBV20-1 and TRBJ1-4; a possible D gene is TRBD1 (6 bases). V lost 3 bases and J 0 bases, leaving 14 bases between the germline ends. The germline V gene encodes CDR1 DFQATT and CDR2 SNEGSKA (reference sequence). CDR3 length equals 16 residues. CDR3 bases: TGCAGTGCTAGGGGTGGGGGCTCTGCAACTAATGAAAAACTGTTTTTT. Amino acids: CSARGGGSATNEKLFF.

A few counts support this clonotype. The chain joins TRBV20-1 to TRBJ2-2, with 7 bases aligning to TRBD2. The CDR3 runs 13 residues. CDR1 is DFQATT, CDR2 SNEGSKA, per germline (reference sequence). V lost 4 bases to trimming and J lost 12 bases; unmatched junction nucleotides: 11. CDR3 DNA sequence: TGCAGTGCTAAAAACTCGGCTAGCGGAAAGCTGTTTTTT. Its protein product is CSAKNSASGKLFF.

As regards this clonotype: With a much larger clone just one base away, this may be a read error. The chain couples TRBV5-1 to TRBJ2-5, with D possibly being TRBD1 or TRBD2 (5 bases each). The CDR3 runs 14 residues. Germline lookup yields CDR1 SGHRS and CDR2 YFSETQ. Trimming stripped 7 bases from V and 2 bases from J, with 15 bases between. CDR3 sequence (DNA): TGCGCCAGCCGCCCGGGGACCGGTCAAGAGACCCAGTACTTC. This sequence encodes CASRPGTGQETQYF. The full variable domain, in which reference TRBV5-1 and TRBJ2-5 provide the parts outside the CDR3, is KAGVTQTPRYLIKTRGQQVTLSCSPISGHRSVSWYQQTPGQGLQFLFEYFSETQRNKGNFPGRFSGRQFSNSRSEMNVSTLELGDSALYLCASRPGTGQETQYFGPGTRLLVL.

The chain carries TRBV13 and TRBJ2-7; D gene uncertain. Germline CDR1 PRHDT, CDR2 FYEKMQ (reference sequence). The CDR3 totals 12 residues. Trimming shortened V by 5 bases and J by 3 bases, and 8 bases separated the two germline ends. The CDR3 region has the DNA TGTGCCAGCAGCCGTAACCACTACGAGCAGTACTTC. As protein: CASSRNHYEQYF.